Presented here are 21 T cell receptor beta chains from one specimen sequenced in a study of T cell repertoires in cytomegalovirus infection. TCRdb passed the reads through MiXCR, listing each CDR3 protein once. The sample consists of fewer than 550,000 distinct CDR3 sequences, about 11% of them appearing once. Sequencing used PBMCs. These receptors originate from a human donor in good health (CMV status not recorded). Some clones in this sample may be carry-over from other donors' samples.

This clonotype was picked up many times. The J gene is TRBJ2-3, the V gene TRBV28; 15 bases agree with TRBD2. J gave up 6 bases and V 8 bases, and 3 bases lay outside the gene matches. Germline V lookup: CDR1 MDHEN, CDR2 SYDVKM. The CDR3 is 14 amino acids. This CDR3 is CASAGLAGGDTQYF. The DNA of the CDR3 is TGTGCCAGCGCGGGACTAGCGGGAGGTGATACGCAGTATTTT.

To note about this clonotype: No conserved phenylalanine or tryptophan is present at the end of the CDR3, so a read error is the likely explanation. V and J are TRBV3-1 and TRBJ2-7; 11 positions agree with TRBD1. With 3 bases clipped from V and 2 bases from J, the junction kept 3 bases outside the gene matches. This CDR3 comprises 15 residues. CDR1 is LGHDT and CDR2 is YNNKEL in the germline V gene (reference sequence). As DNA, the CDR3 is TGTGCCAGCAGCCAGGGGACAGGGGGACCCTACGAGCAGTACTTG. This translates into CASSQGTGGPYEQYL.

This clonotype has ten or more counts. The chain recombines TRBV12-3 or TRBV12-4 with TRBJ2-7; D is perhaps TRBD1 or TRBD2 (7 bases each). The CDR3 covers 13 residues. V dropped 4 bases and J dropped 7 bases, with 14 bases sitting between them. The DNA for the CDR3 is TGTGCCAGCAGTTCCTCAGGGGGAGGGGAGCAGTACTTC. Translated: CASSSSGGGEQYF.

CDR3 amino acids: CASSEQGAAEQFF. CDR3 sequence (DNA): TGTGCCAGCAGTGAGCAGGGGGCGGCTGAGCAGTTCTTC. J is TRBJ2-1 and V is TRBV2, with 8 bases that match TRBD1. The CDR3 length is 13 residues. In germline, CDR1 is SNHLY, CDR2 FYNNEI. J was trimmed by 9 bases and V by 3 bases; bases with no gene match: 4.

This clonotype was detected only a few times. In DNA form, the CDR3 reads TGTGCCAGCAGTTCCGGACTAGCGGGAAACTACGAGCAGTACTTC. It specifies CASSSGLAGNYEQYF. The chain employs TRBV28 and TRBJ2-7; TRBD2 matches at 12 bases. This CDR3 contains 15 residues. The V and J ends lost 4 bases and 3 bases, in that order; junction bases with no gene match: 4. The germline gives CDR1 MDHEN, CDR2 SYDVKM.

This clonotype was seen only a few times. The chain joins TRBV27 to TRBJ1-4; D remains unclear. Germline CDR1 is MNHEY and CDR2 is SMNVEV (reference sequence). V was pared by 5 bases and J by 6 bases, with 13 bases between. The CDR3 runs 14 residues. CDR3 nucleotides: TGTGCCAGCAGTCCCAAGCGACCTCATGAAAAACTGTTTTTT. Residues: CASSPKRPHEKLFF.

The sample holds many counts of this clonotype. The rearrangement joins TRBV7-2 to TRBJ2-2; D is uncertain. Germline values: CDR1 SGHTA, CDR2 FQGNSA. The CDR3 is made up of 14 amino acids. The germline V and J ends were trimmed by 3 bases and 6 bases, with 11 bases remaining between them. CDR3 residues: CASSFLSLSGELFF. DNA for the CDR3: TGTGCCAGCAGCTTTCTCAGTCTCTCCGGGGAGCTGTTTTTT. The full variable domain, with the rest looked up from reference TRBV7-2 and TRBJ2-2, is GAGVSQSPSNKVTEKGKDVELRCDPISGHTALYWYRQSLGQGLEFLIYFQGNSAPDKSGLPSDRFSAERTGGSVSTLTIQRTQQEDSAVYLCASSFLSLSGELFFGEGSRLTVL.

This clonotype was found many times. The chain links TRBV14 to TRBJ2-3; perhaps TRBD1 as D (5 bases). Between the trimmed V and J ends, which lost 3 bases and 2 bases, there was a span of 15 bases. This CDR3 spans 16 amino acids. Germline V gene data show CDR1 as SGHDN and CDR2 as FVKESK. The CDR3 spells CASSHHRFRDTDTQYF. The CDR3 DNA reads TGTGCCAGCAGCCATCACAGGTTCAGGGACACAGATACGCAGTATTTT.

This clonotype was picked up many times. The chain links TRBV19 to TRBJ2-7; D is possibly TRBD2 (6 bases). The germline V gene encodes CDR1 LNHDA and CDR2 SQIVND (reference sequence). V lost 5 bases to trimming and J lost 0 bases, with 20 bases between them. This CDR3 is 17 amino acids long. The DNA for the CDR3 is TGTGCCAGTAGTTTGCGCCCGGGACTCCGAAGCTCCTACGAGCAGTACTTC. It codes for CASSLRPGLRSSYEQYF. The full variable domain, completed using reference TRBV19 and TRBJ2-7, is DGGITQSPKYLFRKEGQNVTLSCEQNLNHDAMYWYRQDPGQGLRLIYYSQIVNDFQKGDIAEGYSVSREKKESFPLTVTSAQKNPTAFYLCASSLRPGLRSSYEQYFGPGTRLTVT.

This clonotype was counted ten times or more. The chain has TRBV6-6 and TRBJ2-1; D might be TRBD2 (6 bases). Trimming shortened V by 4 bases and J by 3 bases, and 13 bases separated the two germline ends. Germline V gives CDR1 MNHNY, CDR2 SVGAGI (reference sequence). This CDR3 has 15 residues. As DNA, the CDR3 is TGTGCCAGCAGTTTCGGGACTGAACTCTACAATGAGCAGTTCTTC. Translation gives CASSFGTELYNEQFF.

This clonotype showed up many times. The chain recombines TRBV7-2 with TRBJ2-3; 14 positions match TRBD2. V dropped 6 bases and J dropped 1; count of bases not matched to a gene: 6. Germline CDR1 SGHTA, CDR2 FQGNSA. CDR3 length equals 17 residues. The CDR3 loop reads CASRPRTSGGRTDTQYF. CDR3 in DNA: TGTGCCAGCAGACCCCGGACTAGCGGGGGGCGCACAGATACGCAGTATTTT.

The sample holds many counts of this clonotype. In DNA form, the CDR3 reads TGTGCCAGCAGCTTGAAGGGGAGGAACACCGGGGAGCTGTTTTTT. This encodes CASSLKGRNTGELFF. The J gene is TRBJ2-2, the V gene TRBV5-5, with D possibly called TRBD1 or TRBD2 (5 bases each). CDR1 SGHKS and CDR2 YYEKEE come from the germline V gene (reference sequence). This CDR3 contains 15 residues. Trimming took 1 base from V and 1 from J, leaving 8 bases between them. The entire variable domain, with the rest obtained from reference TRBV5-5 and TRBJ2-2, is as follows: DAGVTQSPTHLIKTRGQQVTLRCSPISGHKSVSWYQQVLGQGPQFIFQYYEKEERGRGNFPDRFSARQFPNYSSELNVNALLLGDSALYLCASSLKGRNTGELFFGEGSRLTVL.

There are many counts of this clonotype. The chain combines TRBV11-1 with TRBJ2-1; 7 bases are a match to TRBD2. CDR3 size: 15 residues. The V gene's germline CDR1 is SGHAT and CDR2 FQDESV (reference sequence). The trim removed 1 base at V and 5 bases at J, leaving 5 bases unmatched. The CDR3: CASSLDGRIHNEQFF. The CDR3 DNA is TGTGCCAGCAGCTTAGACGGGAGGATCCACAATGAGCAGTTCTTC.

This clonotype was detected ten times or more. V and J are TRBV7-2 and TRBJ1-4, with a possible D match to TRBD1 (6 bases). CDR3 size: 14 residues. The V gene lost 4 bases and the J gene lost 8 bases, with 14 bases spanning the gap. The germline V gene has CDR1 SGHTA and CDR2 FQGNSA. CDR3 sequence (DNA): TGTGCCAGCAGCTCCTTGTCGGGGGCGGAAAAACTGTTTTTT. Its translation: CASSSLSGAEKLFF.

The chain links TRBV11-2 to TRBJ2-2; 9 bases are shared with TRBD2. The germline CDR1 and CDR2 sequences are SGHAT and FQNNGV. The trim removed 4 bases at V and 5 bases at J, leaving 8 bases unmatched. The CDR3 totals 16 residues. Here the CDR3 DNA reads TGTGCCAGCAGCTCTTCCCGACTAGCGGATACCGGGGAGCTGTTTTTT. It codes for CASSSSRLADTGELFF.

This clonotype was recorded a few times. The chain links TRBV10-3 to TRBJ2-3; TRBD2 aligns across 12 bases. Germline-derived CDR1 and CDR2 are ENHRY and SYGVKD. The CDR3 has 16 residues. After removal of 5 bases from V and 2 bases from J, the junction contained 5 bases not matched to a gene. The CDR3 bases are TGTGCCATCAGTCCTAGACTAGCGGGAGACACAGATACGCAGTATTTT. Translated, it gives CAISPRLAGDTDTQYF.

This clonotype was counted ten times or more. This chain connects TRBV19 to TRBJ2-1; 12 bases line up with TRBD2. The CDR3 is 14 residues long. With 8 bases clipped from V and 5 bases from J, the junction kept 4 bases outside the gene matches. Germline V gene data show CDR1 as LNHDA and CDR2 as SQIVND (reference sequence). This CDR3 is CASGWTSGDNEQFF. The DNA of the CDR3 is TGTGCCAGTGGATGGACTAGCGGGGACAATGAGCAGTTCTTC.

This rearrangement joins TRBV15 to TRBJ1-1, with a possible D match to TRBD1 (5 bases). Trimming stripped 5 bases from V and 6 bases from J, with 16 bases between. Germline CDR1 is LNHNV and CDR2 is YYDKDF (reference sequence). The CDR3 extends over 14 amino acids. In nucleotides, the CDR3 is TGTGCCACCAGCGGCAGAGGGGATATTGCTGAAGCTTTCTTT. Its translation: CATSGRGDIAEAFF.

This clonotype was detected many times. The chain couples TRBV2 to TRBJ1-2, with no clear D. The V end was cut by 4 bases, the J end by 6 bases, with 18 bases between. The CDR3 extends over 15 amino acids. CDR1 and CDR2 from the germline V gene are SNHLY and FYNNEI. CDR3 DNA: TGTGCCAGCAGTGCGGTCGCCAGCAGTCGCCATGGCTACACCTTC. Its protein product is CASSAVASSRHGYTF.

This clonotype was seen repeatedly, ten times or more. CDR3 sequence: CATGKGSSTDTQYF. CDR3 DNA sequence: TGTGCCACCGGGAAGGGGTCAAGCACAGATACGCAGTATTTT. This rearrangement joins TRBV7-2 to TRBJ2-3; D possibly matches TRBD1 or TRBD2 (5 bases each). The length of the CDR3 is 14 residues. The V end lost 10 bases, the J end lost 0 bases, and 14 bases lay between the germline ends. Germline-derived CDR1 and CDR2 are SGHTA and FQGNSA.

In its sample, this clonotype was seen many times. The CDR3 is CASKPPGWGETQYF. The CDR3 DNA reads TGTGCCAGCAAGCCACCGGGGTGGGGGGAGACCCAGTACTTC. The chain is built from TRBV6-1 and TRBJ2-5, with D tentatively TRBD1 or TRBD2 (5 bases each). This CDR3 is built from 14 residues. The V gene lost 7 bases and the J gene lost 5 bases, with 17 bases spanning the gap. Germline loops: CDR1 MNHNS, CDR2 SASEGT.